A single sample is the source of the 14 T cell receptor beta chains below, sequenced in a study of beta chain features in type 1 diabetes. All of the isolated RNA was reverse transcribed, so expressed TCRB transcripts were sequenced. The protocol was immunoSEQ multiplex PCR, while the TCRdb copy is restricted to in-frame clones and leaves out a portion. The sample lists 900,000 or so clones, roughly 16% occurring once. The source material was naive CD4+ T cells from blood. Every receptor here comes from a woman aged 18 to 35 in good health.

The rearrangement links TRBV28 to TRBJ1-2; no reliable D call. The CDR3 totals 11 residues. The germline CDR1 and CDR2 sequences are MDHEN and SYDVKM. Trimming stripped 4 bases from V and 8 bases from J, with 8 bases between. The CDR3 region has the DNA TGTGCCAGCAGTTCCCAGGACGGCTACACCTTC. Translating it yields CASSSQDGYTF.

V and J are TRBV5-4 and TRBJ2-5; D unresolved. V lost 2 bases and J 1 base, leaving 15 bases between the germline ends. This CDR3 region has 16 residues. Germline-derived CDR1 and CDR2 are SGHNT and YYREEE (reference sequence). CDR3 loop: CASSFRSAAPQETQYF. The CDR3 region has the DNA TGTGCCAGCAGCTTTAGAAGCGCGGCCCCCCAAGAGACCCAGTACTTC.

This clone turned up a few times. The genes are TRBV29-1 and TRBJ2-1; no clear D gene. Deletions cut 4 bases from V and 8 bases from J, with 12 bases between. CDR3 length: 12 amino acids. Germline V gene data show CDR1 as SQVTM and CDR2 as ANQGSEA. The CDR3 DNA is TGCAGCGTTGGACGAACGATCGATGAGCAGTTCTTC. Its translation is CSVGRTIDEQFF.

The J gene is TRBJ1-3, the V gene TRBV6-5; possible D gene TRBD1, 6 bases. Trimming cost V 5 bases and J 4 bases, with 12 bases left between them. The germline V gene has CDR1 MNHEY and CDR2 SVGAGI. The CDR3 covers 14 residues. CDR3 DNA: TGTGCCAGCAGTGCCACAGGGCCCGGAAACACCATATATTTT. Its protein is CASSATGPGNTIYF.

The rearrangement uses TRBV6-5 and TRBJ1-5; 12 positions agree with TRBD1. Germline CDR1 reads MNHEY; CDR2 reads SVGAGI. After removal of 5 bases from V and 7 bases from J, the junction contained 6 bases not matched to a gene. This CDR3 contains 15 residues. The chain's CDR3 is CASSLGQGAGQPQHF. As DNA, the CDR3 is TGTGCCAGCAGTCTGGGACAGGGGGCTGGGCAGCCCCAGCATTTT.

This clone was counted a few times. The rearrangement uses TRBV15 and TRBJ2-3, with D possibly TRBD2 on 6 matching bases. The CDR3 has 14 amino acids. Germline V CDR1 and CDR2: LNHNV, YYDKDF (reference sequence). V lost 11 bases and J lost 1, with 16 bases in between. The CDR3, as DNA: TGTGCCGTCAAAAGGGGCGGGGGCACAGATACGCAGTATTTT. Its translation: CAVKRGGGTDTQYF.

This chain joins TRBV28 and TRBJ2-7; 11 bases map to TRBD2. This CDR3 region has 15 residues. Per the germline V gene, CDR1 is MDHEN and CDR2 is SYDVKM. V lost 3 bases and J lost 9; bases outside the gene matches: 10. The CDR3 here is CASSLGTSGFTGQYF. CDR3 nucleotide sequence: TGTGCCAGCAGTTTGGGGACTAGCGGTTTTACGGGGCAGTACTTC. Variable domain in full (rest from reference TRBV28 and TRBJ2-7): DVKVTQSSRYLVKRTGEKVFLECVQDMDHENMFWYRQDPGLGLRLIYFSYDVKMKEKGDIPEGYSVSREKKERFSLILESASTNQTSMYLCASSLGTSGFTGQYFGPGTRLTVT.

The CDR3 sequence: CASSPPGTSGTYEQYF. CDR3 sequence (DNA): TGCGCCAGCAGCCCGCCCGGGACTAGCGGGACCTACGAGCAGTACTTC. The chain uses TRBV4-1 and TRBJ2-7; 13 nucleotides agree with TRBD2. This CDR3 contains 16 residues. With 4 bases clipped from V and 2 bases from J, the junction kept 5 bases outside the gene matches. CDR1 and CDR2 from the germline V gene are MGHRA and YSYEKL.

A remark on this clone: The sample carries other DNA sequences with the same CDR3. V usage is TRBV7-3 and J usage is TRBJ1-1; unclear D gene. V gave up 4 bases and J gave up 1 base, with 7 bases separating them. The CDR3 is 13 amino acids. Germline loops: CDR1 SGHTA, CDR2 FQGTGA. Here the CDR3 reads CASSSGRNTEAFF. The CDR3 region has the DNA TGTGCCAGCAGCTCCGGCCGGAACACTGAAGCTTTCTTT.

The V gene is TRBV6-5, the J gene TRBJ2-6; D not resolved. The CDR3 length is 15 residues. Germline V gives CDR1 MNHEY, CDR2 SVGAGI. The V gene lost 2 bases and the J gene lost 2 bases, with 7 bases spanning the gap. CDR3 DNA sequence: TGTGCCAGCAGTTACGCTGGGGCTGGGGCCAACGTCCTGACTTTC. It codes for CASSYAGAGANVLTF.

CDR3 DNA: TGTGCCAGCAATCTTCTCAGGGGGCGAGACACTGAAGCTTTCTTT. It translates to CASNLLRGRDTEAFF. J is TRBJ1-1 and V is TRBV7-9, with 8 positions matching TRBD1. Trimming cost V 7 bases and J 3 bases; bases outside gene matches: 10. The CDR3 runs to 15 residues. CDR1 and CDR2 from the germline V gene are SEHNR and FQNEAQ (reference sequence).

This clone was detected only a few times. This rearrangement joins TRBV2 to TRBJ1-2, with 11 bases identical to TRBD1. The germline V gene has CDR1 SNHLY and CDR2 FYNNEI. The V segment lost 7 bases and the J segment 4 bases; nucleotides outside the gene matches: 8. This CDR3 is 15 amino acids long. The CDR3 sequence: CASNRGQGASYGYTF. CDR3 nucleotide sequence: TGTGCCAGCAACAGAGGACAGGGGGCGAGCTATGGCTACACCTTC.

The sample holds one count of this clone. This chain uses TRBV2 with TRBJ1-5; a weak D match, TRBD1 (6 bases). This CDR3 contains 16 residues. V shed 5 bases and J shed 0 bases, with 14 bases lying between them. Per the germline V gene, CDR1 is SNHLY and CDR2 is FYNNEI. In DNA form, the CDR3 reads TGTGCCAGCAGTACCCAAACAGGGATTAGCAATCAGCCCCAGCATTTT. Protein product: CASSTQTGISNQPQHF.

The chain couples TRBV18 to TRBJ2-7; TRBD2 is a possible D gene (6 bases). Germline CDR1 and CDR2: KGHSH and LQKENI. Trimming took off 3 bases at V and 5 bases at J, with 11 bases between the two ends. CDR3 length: 13 residues. The CDR3 sequence: CASSPYGGNEQYF. The CDR3 DNA is TGTGCCAGCTCACCCTACGGCGGGAACGAGCAGTACTTC.